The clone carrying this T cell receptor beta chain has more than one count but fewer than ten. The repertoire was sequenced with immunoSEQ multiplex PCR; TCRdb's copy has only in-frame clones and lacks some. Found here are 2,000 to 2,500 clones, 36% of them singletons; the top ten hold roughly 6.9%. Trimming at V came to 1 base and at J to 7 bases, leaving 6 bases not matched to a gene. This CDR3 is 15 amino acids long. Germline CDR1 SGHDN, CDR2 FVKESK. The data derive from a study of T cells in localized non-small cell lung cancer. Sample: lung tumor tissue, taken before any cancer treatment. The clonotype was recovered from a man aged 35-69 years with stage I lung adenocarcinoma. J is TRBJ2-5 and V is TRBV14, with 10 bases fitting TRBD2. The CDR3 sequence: CASSQGLAGRGTQYF. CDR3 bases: TGTGCCAGCAGCCAAGGACTAGCGGGTCGGGGGACCCAGTACTTC. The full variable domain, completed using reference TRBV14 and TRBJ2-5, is EAGVTQFPSHSVIEKGQTVTLRCDPISGHDNLYWYRRVMGKEIKFLLHFVKESKQDESGMPNNRFLAERTGGTYSTLKVQPAELEDSGVYFCASSQGLAGRGTQYFGPGTRLLVL.